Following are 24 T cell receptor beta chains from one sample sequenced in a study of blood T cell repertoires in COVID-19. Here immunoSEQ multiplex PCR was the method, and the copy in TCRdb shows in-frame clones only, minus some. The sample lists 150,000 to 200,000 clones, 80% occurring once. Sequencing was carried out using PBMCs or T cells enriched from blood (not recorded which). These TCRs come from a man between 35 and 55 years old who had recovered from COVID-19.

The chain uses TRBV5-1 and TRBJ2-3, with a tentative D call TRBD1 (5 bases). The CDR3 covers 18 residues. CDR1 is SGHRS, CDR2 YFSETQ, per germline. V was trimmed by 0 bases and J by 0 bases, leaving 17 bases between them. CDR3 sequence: CASSLAGVGRTSTDTQYF. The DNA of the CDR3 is TGCGCCAGCAGCTTGGCCGGCGTGGGGCGAACTAGCACAGATACGCAGTATTTT.

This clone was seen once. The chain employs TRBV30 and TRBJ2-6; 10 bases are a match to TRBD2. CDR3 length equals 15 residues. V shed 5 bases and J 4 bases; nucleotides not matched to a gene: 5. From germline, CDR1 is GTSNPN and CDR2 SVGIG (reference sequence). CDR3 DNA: TGTGCCTGGGAGCGGGGGGGAATGGGGGCCAACGTCCTGACTTTC. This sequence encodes CAWERGGMGANVLTF.

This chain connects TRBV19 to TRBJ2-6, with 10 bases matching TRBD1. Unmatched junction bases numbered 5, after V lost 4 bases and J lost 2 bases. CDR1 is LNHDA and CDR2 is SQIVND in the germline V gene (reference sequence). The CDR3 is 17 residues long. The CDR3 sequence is CASSTGTGVAGANVLTF. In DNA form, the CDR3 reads TGTGCCAGTAGTACCGGGACAGGGGTGGCTGGGGCCAACGTCCTGACTTTC. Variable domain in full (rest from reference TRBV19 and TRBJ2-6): DGGITQSPKYLFRKEGQNVTLSCEQNLNHDAMYWYRQDPGQGLRLIYYSQIVNDFQKGDIAEGYSVSREKKESFPLTVTSAQKNPTAFYLCASSTGTGVAGANVLTFGAGSRLTVL.

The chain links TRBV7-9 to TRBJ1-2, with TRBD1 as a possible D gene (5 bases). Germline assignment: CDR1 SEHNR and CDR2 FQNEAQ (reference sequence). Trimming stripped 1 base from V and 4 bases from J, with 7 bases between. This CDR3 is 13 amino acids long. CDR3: CASSLGQSYGYTF. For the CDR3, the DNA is TGTGCCAGCAGCTTAGGACAGAGCTATGGCTACACCTTC.

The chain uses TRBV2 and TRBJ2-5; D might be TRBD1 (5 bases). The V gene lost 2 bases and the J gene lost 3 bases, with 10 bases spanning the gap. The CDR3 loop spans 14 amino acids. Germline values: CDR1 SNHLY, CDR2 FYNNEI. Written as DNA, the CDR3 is TGTGCCAGCAGTGAATTCCCAGGGAAAGAGACCCAGTACTTC. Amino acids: CASSEFPGKETQYF.

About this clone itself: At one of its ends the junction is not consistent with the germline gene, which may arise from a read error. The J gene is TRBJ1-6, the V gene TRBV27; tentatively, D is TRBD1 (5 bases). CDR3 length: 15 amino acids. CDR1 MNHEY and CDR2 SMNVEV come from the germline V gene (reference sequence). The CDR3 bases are TGTGCCAGCAGAAGACAGCTCTCCTATAATTCATCCCTCCACTTT. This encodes CASRRQLSYNSSLHF.

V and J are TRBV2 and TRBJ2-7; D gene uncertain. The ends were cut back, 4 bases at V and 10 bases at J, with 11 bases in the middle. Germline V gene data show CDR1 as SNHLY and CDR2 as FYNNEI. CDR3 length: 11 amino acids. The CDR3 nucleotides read TGTGCCAGCAGTGGGCGGATATCCCAGTACGTC. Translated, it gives CASSGRISQYV.

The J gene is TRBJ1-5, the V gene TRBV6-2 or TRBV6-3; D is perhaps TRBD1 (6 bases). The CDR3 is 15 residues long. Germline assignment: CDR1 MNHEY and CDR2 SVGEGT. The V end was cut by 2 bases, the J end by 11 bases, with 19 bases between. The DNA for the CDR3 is TGTGCCAGCAGTTACCCGGACAGTGATCAGCTAGCCCAGCATTTT. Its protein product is CASSYPDSDQLAQHF.

The CDR3 DNA is TGTGCCAGCAGCGGGACACAGGGGACAAAAGGTGGCTACACCTTC. Encoded protein: CASSGTQGTKGGYTF. V gene TRBV5-6 combines with J gene TRBJ1-2, with 7 bases lining up with TRBD1. The CDR3 consists of 15 residues. The V and J ends lost 4 bases and 7 bases, in that order; junction bases with no gene match: 13. CDR1 and CDR2 from the germline V gene are SGHDT and YYEEEE.

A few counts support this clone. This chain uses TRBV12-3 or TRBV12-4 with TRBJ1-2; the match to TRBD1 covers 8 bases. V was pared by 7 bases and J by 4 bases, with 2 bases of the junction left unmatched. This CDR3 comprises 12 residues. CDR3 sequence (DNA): TGTGCCAGCACCACAGGGGGCTATGGCTACACCTTC. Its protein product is CASTTGGYGYTF.

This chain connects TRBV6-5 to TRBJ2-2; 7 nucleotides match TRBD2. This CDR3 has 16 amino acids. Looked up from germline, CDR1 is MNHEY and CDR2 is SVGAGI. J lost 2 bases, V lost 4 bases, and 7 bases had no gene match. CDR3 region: CASSSLGGGNTGELFF. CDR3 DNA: TGTGCCAGCAGTTCCCTTGGCGGGGGAAACACCGGGGAGCTGTTTTTT.

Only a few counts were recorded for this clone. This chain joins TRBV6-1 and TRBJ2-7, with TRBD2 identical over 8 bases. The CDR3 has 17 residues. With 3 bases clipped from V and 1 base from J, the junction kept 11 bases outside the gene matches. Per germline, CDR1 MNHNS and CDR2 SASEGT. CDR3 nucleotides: TGTGCCAGCAGTGAGTGGAAGCCGGGGGGGCGGTCCTACGAGCAGTACGTC. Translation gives CASSEWKPGGRSYEQYV.

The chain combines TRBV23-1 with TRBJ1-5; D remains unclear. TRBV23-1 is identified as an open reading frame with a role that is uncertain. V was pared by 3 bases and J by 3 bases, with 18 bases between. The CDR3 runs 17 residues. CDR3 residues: CASSHLRLVADNQPQHF. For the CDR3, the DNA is TGCGCCAGCAGTCATCTAAGGCTAGTAGCTGACAATCAGCCCCAGCATTTT.

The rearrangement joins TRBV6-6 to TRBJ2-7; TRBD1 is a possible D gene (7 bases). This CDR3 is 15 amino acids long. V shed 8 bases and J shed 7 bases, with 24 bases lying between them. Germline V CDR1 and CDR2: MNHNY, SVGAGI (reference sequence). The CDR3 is CASGGAGQRDTEQYF. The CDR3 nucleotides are TGTGCCAGCGGAGGGGCGGGACAGAGGGATACGGAGCAGTACTTC.

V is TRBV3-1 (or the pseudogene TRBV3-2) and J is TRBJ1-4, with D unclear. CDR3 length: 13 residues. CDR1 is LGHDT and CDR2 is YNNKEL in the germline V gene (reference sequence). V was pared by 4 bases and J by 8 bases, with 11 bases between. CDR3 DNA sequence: TGTGCCAGCAGCCCAGACCGGGAAGAAAAACTGTTTTTT. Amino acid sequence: CASSPDREEKLFF.

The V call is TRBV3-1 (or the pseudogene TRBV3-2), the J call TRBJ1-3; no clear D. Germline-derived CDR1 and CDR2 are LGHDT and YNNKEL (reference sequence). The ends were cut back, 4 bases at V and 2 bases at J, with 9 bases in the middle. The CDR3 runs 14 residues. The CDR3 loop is CASSPASAGNTIYF. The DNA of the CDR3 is TGTGCCAGCAGCCCCGCGTCGGCTGGAAACACCATATATTTT.

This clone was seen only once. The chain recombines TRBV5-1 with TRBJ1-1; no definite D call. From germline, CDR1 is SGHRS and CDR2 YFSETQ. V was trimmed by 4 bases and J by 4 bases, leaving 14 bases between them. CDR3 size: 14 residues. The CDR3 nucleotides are TGCGCCAGCAGCCCTTATGGGAGGAGCACTGAAGCTTTCTTT. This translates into CASSPYGRSTEAFF.

CDR3: CASSYGGGIDIQYF. The CDR3 DNA reads as TGTGCCAGCAGTTACGGGGGAGGGATAGACATTCAGTACTTC. The chain employs TRBV7-9 and TRBJ2-4; 7 nucleotides match TRBD2. V lost 6 bases to trimming and J lost 8 bases; unmatched junction nucleotides: 10. CDR3 length: 14 amino acids. Germline assignment: CDR1 SEHNR and CDR2 FQNEAQ (reference sequence).

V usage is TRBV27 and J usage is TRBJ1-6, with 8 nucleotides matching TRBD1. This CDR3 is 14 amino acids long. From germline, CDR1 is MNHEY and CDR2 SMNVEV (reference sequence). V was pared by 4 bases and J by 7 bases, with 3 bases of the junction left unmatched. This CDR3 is CASSSGQANSPLHF. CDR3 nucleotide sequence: TGTGCCAGCAGTTCGGGACAGGCCAATTCACCCCTCCACTTT.

CDR3 DNA sequence: TGTGCCAGTAGTTTAGCCACCTATTATTTGAACACTGAAGCTTTCTTT. Translated: CASSLATYYLNTEAFF. The V gene is TRBV19, the J gene TRBJ1-1; D call uncertain. There are 16 residues in the CDR3. Trimming removed 5 bases from V and 0 bases from J, with 16 bases in between. Germline V gene lookup returns CDR1 LNHDA and CDR2 SQIVND (reference sequence).

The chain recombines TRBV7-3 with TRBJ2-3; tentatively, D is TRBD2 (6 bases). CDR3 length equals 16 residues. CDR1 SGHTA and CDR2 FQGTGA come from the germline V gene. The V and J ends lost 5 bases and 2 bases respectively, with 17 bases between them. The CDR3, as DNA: TGTGCCAGCAGCGCGGGGTGGAACACCCTCACAGATACGCAGTATTTT. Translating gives CASSAGWNTLTDTQYF.

The CDR3 nucleotides read TGTGCCACCAGTGAAAGGGGTGGCGGGAACACCGGGGAGCTGTTTTTT. It encodes CATSERGGGNTGELFF. This sequence joins TRBV24-1 and TRBJ2-2, with D possibly matching TRBD1 (5 bases). Germline CDR1 and CDR2: KGHDR and SFDVKD. V shed 4 bases and J shed 1 base, with 12 bases lying between them. The CDR3 has 16 residues.

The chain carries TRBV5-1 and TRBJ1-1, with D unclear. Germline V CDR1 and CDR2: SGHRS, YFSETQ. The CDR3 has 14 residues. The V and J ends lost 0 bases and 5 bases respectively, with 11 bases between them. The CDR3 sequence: CASSLGTSGTEAFF. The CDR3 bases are TGCGCCAGCAGCTTGGGCACTTCGGGGACTGAAGCTTTCTTT.

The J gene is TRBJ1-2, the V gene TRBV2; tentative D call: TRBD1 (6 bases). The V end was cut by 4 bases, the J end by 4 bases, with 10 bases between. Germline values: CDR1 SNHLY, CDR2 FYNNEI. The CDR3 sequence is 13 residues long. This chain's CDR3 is CASSAETGYGYTF. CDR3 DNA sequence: TGTGCCAGCAGTGCAGAGACAGGCTATGGCTACACCTTC. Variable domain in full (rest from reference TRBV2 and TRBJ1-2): EPEVTQTPSHQVTQMGQEVILRCVPISNHLYFYWYRQILGQKVEFLVSFYNNEISEKSEIFDDQFSVERPDGSNFTLKIRSTKLEDSAMYFCASSAETGYGYTFGSGTRLTVV.